Below are 13 T cell receptor beta chains sequenced from a single sample in a study of blood T cell repertoires in COVID-19. Generated by immunoSEQ multiplex PCR, the TCRdb table keeps only in-frame clones and is missing some. This table has 240,000 or so clones, about 89% appearing once. The sequencing sample was made of PBMCs or T cells enriched from blood (not recorded which). Source of these receptors: a man between 40 and 49 years old who had recovered from COVID-19.

The chain carries TRBV6-5 and TRBJ1-1, with 8 bases matching TRBD1. The CDR3 consists of 15 residues. Germline values: CDR1 MNHEY, CDR2 SVGAGI. After removal of 6 bases from V and 2 bases from J, the junction contained 8 bases not matched to a gene. The CDR3 is CASSRGTGGNTEAFF. In DNA form, the CDR3 reads TGTGCCAGCAGCAGAGGGACAGGAGGAAACACTGAAGCTTTCTTT.

This clone was recorded once. The chain links TRBV4-1 to TRBJ2-7; D is undetermined. This CDR3 contains 14 residues. Trimming left V 0 bases short and J 0 bases short, with 6 bases between. Germline CDR1 and CDR2: MGHRA and YSYEKL. This chain's CDR3 is CASSQEASSYEQYF. CDR3 DNA: TGCGCCAGCAGCCAAGAGGCTAGCTCCTACGAGCAGTACTTC.

The chain links TRBV6-5 to TRBJ1-2, with 8 nucleotides matching TRBD1. This CDR3 region has 15 residues. The V gene end was trimmed by 3 bases and the J gene end by 4 bases; junction bases not matched to a gene: 7. Germline lookup yields CDR1 MNHEY and CDR2 SVGAGI. The CDR3 DNA follows: TGTGCCAGCAGTTATAACCGGGACAGGTCCTATGGCTACACCTTC. Residues: CASSYNRDRSYGYTF.

The rearrangement uses TRBV5-4 and TRBJ2-7, with D possibly TRBD2 on 6 matching bases. The germline CDR1 and CDR2 sequences are SGHNT and YYREEE (reference sequence). CDR3 length: 12 residues. Trimming cost V 4 bases and J 5 bases, with 10 bases left between them. CDR3 amino acids: CASSPGLHEQYF. For the CDR3, the DNA is TGTGCCAGCAGCCCGGGACTCCACGAGCAGTACTTC.

This clone was detected a few times. The chain couples TRBV19 to TRBJ1-1; a weak D match, TRBD1 (6 bases). V dropped 5 bases and J dropped 4 bases, with 11 bases sitting between them. This CDR3 contains 13 residues. CDR1 LNHDA and CDR2 SQIVND come from the germline V gene (reference sequence). DNA for the CDR3: TGTGCCAGTAGTCAGGGGTTGGCCACTGAAGCTTTCTTT. Amino acids: CASSQGLATEAFF.

The chain has TRBV7-2 and TRBJ2-2; TRBD2 is a possible D gene (5 bases). The CDR3 totals 15 residues. Trimming removed 11 bases at V and 1 base at J, with 17 bases between. From germline, CDR1 is SGHTA and CDR2 FQGNSA. The CDR3 loop is CADRPTGKNTGELFF. Written as DNA, the CDR3 is TGTGCCGACCGACCAACCGGGAAGAACACCGGGGAGCTGTTTTTT.

This rearrangement joins TRBV9 to TRBJ2-3; 7 bases line up with TRBD2. This CDR3 has 12 residues. CDR1 SGDLS and CDR2 YYNGEE come from the germline V gene. V lost 3 bases and J lost 5; bases outside the gene matches: 0. CDR3 sequence: CASSGEGDTQYF. The CDR3 DNA is TGTGCCAGCAGCGGGGAGGGAGATACGCAGTATTTT.

V gene TRBV12-5 combines with J gene TRBJ1-5; D perhaps matches TRBD1 (6 bases). V was clipped by 1 base and J by 3 bases, with 7 bases between them. Per germline, CDR1 LGHNT and CDR2 FRNRAP. The CDR3 is 14 residues long. The CDR3 here is CASGLGTVNQPQHF. The CDR3 DNA reads as TGTGCTAGTGGTTTGGGGACAGTCAATCAGCCCCAGCATTTT.

This chain links TRBV7-2 with TRBJ2-5; 7 bases are shared with TRBD2. Per germline, CDR1 SGHTA and CDR2 FQGNSA. The CDR3 has 13 residues. The junction had 9 bases not matched to a gene; V was cut back by 10 bases and J by 4 bases. As DNA, the CDR3 is TGTGCCAAAAGACGGGGGGAGGGAGAGACCCAGTACTTC. Amino acids: CAKRRGEGETQYF.

The V gene is TRBV11-3, the J gene TRBJ2-2; the D is unclear. The CDR3 totals 14 residues. V was clipped by 4 bases and J by 8 bases, with 14 bases between them. The germline V gene encodes CDR1 SGHNT and CDR2 YENEEA. This CDR3 is CASSYIKSVGELFF. The CDR3, as DNA: TGTGCCAGCAGCTATATAAAGTCGGTTGGGGAGCTGTTTTTT.

The rearrangement links TRBV28 to TRBJ1-5, with D unresolved. The CDR3 is 15 residues long. The V end lost 7 bases, the J end lost 9 bases, and 22 bases lay between the germline ends. Germline V gene sequence: CDR1 MDHEN, CDR2 SYDVKM. Here the CDR3 DNA reads TGTGCCAGCAAAGACGAAATGCTCGGAGGGTGGCCCCAGCATTTT. It codes for CASKDEMLGGWPQHF.

This rearrangement joins TRBV27 to TRBJ2-3; D unresolved. Germline V gene sequence: CDR1 MNHEY, CDR2 SMNVEV (reference sequence). V was pared by 0 bases and J by 4 bases, with 20 bases between. The CDR3 runs to 18 residues. CDR3 nucleotides: TGTGCCAGCAGTTTATCGAGGAGCCGCGTACCCCGACCAGATACGCAGTATTTT. Its translation is CASSLSRSRVPRPDTQYF.

The chain is built from TRBV4-2 and TRBJ1-1; D not resolved. The CDR3 has 13 amino acids. Germline CDR1 reads LGHNA; CDR2 reads YNFKEQ. The V end was cut by 2 bases, the J end by 7 bases, with 11 bases between. The chain's CDR3 is CASSQYQTGEAFF. As DNA, the CDR3 is TGTGCCAGCAGCCAATACCAAACGGGTGAAGCTTTCTTT.